One sample yielded the 14 T cell receptor beta chains listed below, sequenced in a study of early T cells in non-severe SARS-CoV-2 infection. TCRdb processed the 5' RACE reads anew with MiXCR; each CDR3 protein has one entry. The table shows 50,000 to 75,000 distinct CDR3 sequences, with less than 9.5% occurring only once. The sequences come from whole blood, collected at baseline. The receptors originated from an adult who was a healthcare worker with PCR-confirmed SARS-CoV-2 infection or an uninfected control (not recorded which).

The table lists this clonotype with a few counts. This chain uses TRBV7-3 with TRBJ1-2; D gene unclear. Trimming stripped 2 bases from V and 2 bases from J, with 3 bases between. Germline V gene sequence: CDR1 SGHTA, CDR2 FQGTGA. This CDR3 spans 12 amino acids. The CDR3 nucleotides are TGTGCCAGCAGCTTAGACAACTATGGCTACACCTTC. This encodes CASSLDNYGYTF. Filled out from reference TRBV7-3 and TRBJ1-2, the complete variable domain reads GAGVSQTPSNKVTEKGKYVELRCDPISGHTALYWYRQSLGQGPEFLIYFQGTGAADDSGLPNDRFFAVRPEGSVSTLKIQRTERGDSAVYLCASSLDNYGYTFGSGTRLTVV.

The gene calls are TRBV7-2 and TRBJ2-7, with 7 nucleotides matching TRBD2. J lost 10 bases, V lost 4 bases, and 13 bases had no gene match. CDR3 length: 14 residues. The germline CDR1 and CDR2 sequences are SGHTA and FQGNSA. CDR3 protein: CASSSPSAGPGQYF. In DNA form, the CDR3 reads TGTGCCAGCAGCTCACCCTCAGCGGGACCGGGCCAGTACTTC.

This clonotype was seen a few times. The chain has TRBV6-2 or TRBV6-3 and TRBJ2-5; D may be TRBD2 (5 bases). The CDR3 has 16 residues. CDR1 is MNHEY, CDR2 SVGEGT, per germline. V lost 4 bases and J 4 bases, leaving 19 bases between the germline ends. The CDR3 sequence is CASSLGVPDRGETQYF. DNA for the CDR3: TGTGCCAGCAGTTTGGGTGTTCCGGACCGGGGAGAGACCCAGTACTTC.

Comments on this clonotype: The junction departs from the called germline gene at one end, perhaps through a read error. The chain links TRBV7-7 to TRBJ2-1; D may be TRBD2 (8 bases). Germline CDR1 is SSHAT and CDR2 is FNYEAQ (reference sequence). The CDR3 runs 14 residues. The CDR3 DNA follows: TGTGCTAGCAGCTTGGTAGCGGGAAGGGGGCGGCAGTTCTTC. Protein: CASSLVAGRGRQFF.

The gene calls are TRBV21-1 and TRBJ1-1; the table's D call TRBD1 went unverified against the DNA. TRBV21-1 is shown as a pseudogene. The CDR3 has 15 amino acids. The CDR3 sequence: CASSIPGPMNTEAFF. CDR3 DNA sequence: TGTGCCAGCAGCATCCCGGGACCCATGAACACTGAAGCTTTCTTT.

This clonotype was detected many times. The rearrangement joins TRBV12-3 or TRBV12-4 to TRBJ1-6; TRBD1 agrees at 8 bases. Germline trimming cut 4 bases from V and 11 bases from J; bases unmatched to any gene: 4. The CDR3 length is 13 residues. CDR3: CASSSGGVTPLHF. The CDR3 nucleotides read TGTGCCAGCAGTTCAGGGGGCGTGACACCCCTCCACTTT.

The chain combines TRBV7-9 with TRBJ2-1; 11 bases align to TRBD2. Germline CDR1 reads SEHNR; CDR2 reads FQNEAQ (reference sequence). Trimming at V came to 6 bases and at J to 4 bases, leaving 8 bases not matched to a gene. This CDR3 is built from 16 residues. The CDR3 DNA is TGTGCCAGCAGACCACCCCTAGCGGGAGGTTACAATGAGCAGTTCTTC. Its protein is CASRPPLAGGYNEQFF.

This clonotype showed up many times. This rearrangement joins TRBV7-3 to TRBJ2-2, with 9 bases matching TRBD2. The CDR3 has 13 amino acids. V shed 5 bases, J shed 6 bases, and the junction held 1 base outside the gene matches. Germline CDR1 reads SGHTA; CDR2 reads FQGTGA. Here the CDR3 reads CASSRLAAGELFF. CDR3 DNA: TGTGCCAGCAGCAGACTAGCGGCCGGGGAGCTGTTTTTT.

The rearrangement uses TRBV12-5 and TRBJ2-1, with D tentatively TRBD1 or TRBD2 (5 bases each). From germline, CDR1 is LGHNT and CDR2 FRNRAP. The CDR3 loop spans 14 amino acids. Between the trimmed V and J ends, which lost 6 bases and 4 bases, there was a span of 13 bases. CDR3 DNA sequence: TGTGCTAGTGGCAGGGACCCTTTGTACAATGAGCAGTTCTTC. Its protein product is CASGRDPLYNEQFF.

This clonotype was recorded many times. This chain joins TRBV28 and TRBJ2-7; 9 bases align to TRBD2. The CDR3 contains 16 residues. The trim removed 5 bases at V and 2 bases at J, leaving 10 bases unmatched. CDR1 is MDHEN, CDR2 SYDVKM, per germline. CDR3 DNA: TGTGCCAGCAGTCCTAGCGGGACTAGCAGGGCCTACGAGCAGTACTTC. Amino acid sequence: CASSPSGTSRAYEQYF.

This chain connects TRBV7-2 to TRBJ2-7; D remains unclear. The CDR3 spans 16 residues. Trimming left V 6 bases short and J 0 bases short, with 18 bases between. Germline V CDR1 and CDR2: SGHTA, FQGNSA. The CDR3 sequence: CASRSPSTGNSYEQYF. CDR3 nucleotide sequence: TGTGCCAGCAGATCCCCATCCACCGGAAACTCCTACGAGCAGTACTTC.

This clonotype was observed many times. The chain recombines TRBV11-2 with TRBJ1-1, with D hard to call. There are 15 residues in the CDR3. CDR1 and CDR2 (germline): SGHAT, FQNNGV. Trimming stripped 4 bases from V and 8 bases from J, with 20 bases between. CDR3 in amino acids: CASSSVRRFKGEAFF. CDR3 DNA: TGTGCCAGCAGCTCGGTCCGCCGGTTCAAGGGAGAAGCTTTCTTT.

This clonotype occurred many times. The gene calls are TRBV25-1 and TRBJ2-5, with a possible D match to TRBD2 (6 bases). The germline gives CDR1 MGHDK, CDR2 SYGVNS. The germline V and J ends were trimmed by 5 bases and 2 bases, with 9 bases remaining between them. The CDR3 contains 13 residues. As DNA, the CDR3 is TGTGCCAGCAGTCCGGGGGAACAAGAGACCCAGTACTTC. It translates to CASSPGEQETQYF. Filled out from reference TRBV25-1 and TRBJ2-5, the complete variable domain reads EADIYQTPRYLVIGTGKKITLECSQTMGHDKMYWYQQDPGMELHLIHYSYGVNSTEKGDLSSESTVSRIRTEHFPLTLESARPSHTSQYLCASSPGEQETQYFGPGTRLLVL.

This clonotype has more than one count but fewer than ten. The chain recombines TRBV2 with TRBJ1-5; no clear D. The V gene's germline CDR1 is SNHLY and CDR2 FYNNEI. This CDR3 contains 15 residues. The V and J ends lost 2 bases and 0 bases respectively, with 8 bases between them. The CDR3 nucleotides read TGTGCCAGCAGTGAAAGGCAGCTTAGCAATCAGCCCCAGCATTTT. It specifies CASSERQLSNQPQHF.